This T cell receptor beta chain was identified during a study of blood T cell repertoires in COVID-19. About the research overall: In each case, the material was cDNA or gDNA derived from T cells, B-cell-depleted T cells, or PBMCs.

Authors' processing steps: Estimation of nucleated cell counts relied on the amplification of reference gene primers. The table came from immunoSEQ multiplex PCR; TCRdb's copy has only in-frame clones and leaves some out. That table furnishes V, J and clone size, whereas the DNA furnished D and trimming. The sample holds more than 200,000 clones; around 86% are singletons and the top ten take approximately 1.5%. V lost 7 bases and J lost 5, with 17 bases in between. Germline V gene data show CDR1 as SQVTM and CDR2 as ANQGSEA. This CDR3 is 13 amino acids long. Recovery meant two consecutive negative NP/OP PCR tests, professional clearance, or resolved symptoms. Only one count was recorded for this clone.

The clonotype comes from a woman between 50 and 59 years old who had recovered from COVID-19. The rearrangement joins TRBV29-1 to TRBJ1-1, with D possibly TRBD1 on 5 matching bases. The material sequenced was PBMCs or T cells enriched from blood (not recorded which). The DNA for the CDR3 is TGCAGCGCCGTGCCGGGGGGGGAGACTGAAGCTTTCTTT. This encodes CSAVPGGETEAFF.